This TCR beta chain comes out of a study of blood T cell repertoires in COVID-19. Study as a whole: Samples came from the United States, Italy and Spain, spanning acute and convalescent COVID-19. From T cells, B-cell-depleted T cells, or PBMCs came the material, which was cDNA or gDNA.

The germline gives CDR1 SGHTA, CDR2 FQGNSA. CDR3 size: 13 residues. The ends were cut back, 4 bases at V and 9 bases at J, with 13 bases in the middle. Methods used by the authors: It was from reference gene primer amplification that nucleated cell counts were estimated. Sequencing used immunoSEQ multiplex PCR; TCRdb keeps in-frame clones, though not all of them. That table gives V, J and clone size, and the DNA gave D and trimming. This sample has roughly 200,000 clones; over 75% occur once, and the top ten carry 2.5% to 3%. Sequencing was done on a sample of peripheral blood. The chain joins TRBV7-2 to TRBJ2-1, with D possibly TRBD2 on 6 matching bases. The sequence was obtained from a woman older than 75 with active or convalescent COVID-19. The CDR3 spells CASSSIGGSEQFF. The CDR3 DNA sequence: TGTGCCAGCAGCTCCATCGGGGGAAGTGAGCAGTTCTTC.